Here is one TCR beta chain with its context. The antigen is not known. The record originates from a study of T cells after yellow fever vaccination. The study's findings and limits: Post-booster samples contained most primary-vaccination clones (approximately 96% CD4, about 90% CD8). Peaking faster, on day 5 versus 15, the secondary response was nonetheless weaker.

By 5'RACE template switching, TCR cDNA was produced, with a universal primer site and UMIs added in the process. TCRdb passed the 5' RACE reads through MiXCR, listing each CDR3 protein once. Here the sample spans about 320,000 distinct CDR3 sequences, around 4.5% being singletons. CDR3 size: 14 residues. The germline V gene has CDR1 DFQATT and CDR2 SNEGSKA (reference sequence). With V trimmed by 7 bases and J by 6 bases, 10 bases remained unmatched. Sequenced here: PBMCs, sampled 15 days after the yellow fever booster vaccination. The receptor's source is a man younger than 35 who received the YFV17D yellow fever vaccine. The rearrangement uses TRBV20-1 and TRBJ2-3, with 10 bases aligning to TRBD2. The chain's CDR3 is CSVGQSGGADTQYF. CDR3 nucleotide sequence: TGCAGTGTTGGTCAGAGCGGGGGGGCGGATACGCAGTATTTT.